This T cell receptor (beta chain) was recovered during a study of cytomegalovirus exposure and HLA in healthy donors. At the level of the study: Among the roughly 400 genotyped donors, 70% to 85% were placed in the Caucasian-associated ancestry cluster. Whole-study findings and limits: Reportedly, HLA-A and HLA-B alleles of most subjects were accurately predicted from TCR beta.

The CDR3 is 13 residues long. Unmatched junction bases numbered 6, after V lost 5 bases and J lost 10 bases. The germline gives CDR1 SGHTA, CDR2 FQGNSA. The PCR employed 60 Vbeta primers together with 13 Jbeta primers. Assay used: immunoSEQ multiplex PCR; TCRdb lists only in-frame clones, some missing. The sample lists around 100,000 clones; more than 75% were seen once. As concerns this clone: Its antigen remains unidentified.

The sample taken for sequencing was PBMCs. The rearrangement links TRBV7-2 to TRBJ2-3; 10 bases fit TRBD1. This TCR was recovered from a woman aged 50 to 60 in good health and CMV-seropositive. DNA for the CDR3: TGTGCCAGCAGCCAATGGACAGGGGGAGCGCAGTATTTT. Protein product: CASSQWTGGAQYF.